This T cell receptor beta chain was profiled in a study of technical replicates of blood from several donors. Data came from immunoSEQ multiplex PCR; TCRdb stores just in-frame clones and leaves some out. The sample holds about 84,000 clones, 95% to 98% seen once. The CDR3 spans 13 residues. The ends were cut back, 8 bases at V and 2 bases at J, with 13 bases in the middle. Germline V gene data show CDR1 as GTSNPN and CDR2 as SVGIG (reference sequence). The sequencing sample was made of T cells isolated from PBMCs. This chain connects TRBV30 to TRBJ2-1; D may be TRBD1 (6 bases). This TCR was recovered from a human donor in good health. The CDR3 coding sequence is TGTGCCGGGGGCACTAGTACCTACAATGAGCAGTTCTTC. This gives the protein CAGGTSTYNEQFF.